One and the same sample provided the 27 T cell receptor beta chains below, sequenced in a study of blood T cell repertoires in COVID-19. The assay was immunoSEQ multiplex PCR, and TCRdb's table has in-frame clones only and misses some. The sample contains approximately 350,000 clones, 75% to 90% of which appear only once. The sequencing input was peripheral blood. All receptors come from a woman aged 60-75 years with COVID-19, enrolled during active disease.

This rearrangement joins TRBV30 to TRBJ2-1; TRBD2 aligns across 8 bases. Per the germline V gene, CDR1 is GTSNPN and CDR2 is SVGIG (reference sequence). Trimming at V came to 2 bases and at J to 9 bases, leaving 18 bases not matched to a gene. The CDR3 loop spans 17 amino acids. As DNA, the CDR3 is TGTGCCTGGAGTCAAGGGGCGGGGGGTTTTTCGTTTGGTGAGCAGTTCTTC. The encoded protein is CAWSQGAGGFSFGEQFF.

The rearrangement uses TRBV5-1 and TRBJ2-2; 12 nucleotides match TRBD2. CDR3 length: 20 residues. Germline lookup yields CDR1 SGHRS and CDR2 YFSETQ. Trimming took 3 bases from V and 2 from J; bases not matched to a gene: 14. As DNA, the CDR3 is TGCGCCAGCAGCTCGAGACTAGCGGGGGAGTTCGGGGTAAACACCGGGGAGCTGTTTTTT. Amino acids: CASSSRLAGEFGVNTGELFF.

The J gene is TRBJ1-2, the V gene TRBV28; 8 nucleotides line up with TRBD1. This CDR3 has 14 residues. Losses at the gene ends were 6 bases for V and 7 bases for J; bases not matched to a gene: 10. The germline V gene encodes CDR1 MDHEN and CDR2 SYDVKM. The CDR3 loop is CASSPPQGVGGYTF. The CDR3 DNA follows: TGTGCCAGCAGCCCGCCACAGGGGGTGGGTGGCTACACCTTC.

The V call is TRBV5-1, the J call TRBJ2-5; TRBD1 is a possible D gene (5 bases). The CDR3 extends over 16 amino acids. With 0 bases removed from V and 5 bases from J, the gap between germline ends came to 17 bases. CDR1 and CDR2 (germline): SGHRS, YFSETQ. The CDR3 sequence: CASSLAPDILRETQYF. CDR3 coding DNA: TGCGCCAGCAGCTTGGCGCCGGACATCCTCCGGGAGACCCAGTACTTC. Combining the CDR3 with reference TRBV5-1 and TRBJ2-5 gives the whole variable domain KAGVTQTPRYLIKTRGQQVTLSCSPISGHRSVSWYQQTPGQGLQFLFEYFSETQRNKGNFPGRFSGRQFSNSRSEMNVSTLELGDSALYLCASSLAPDILRETQYFGPGTRLLVL.

The CDR3, as DNA: TGTGCCAGCACAAATCACCGGGGGGATGGCTACACCTTC. Translated: CASTNHRGDGYTF. The V call is TRBV27, the J call TRBJ1-2, with TRBD1 as a possible D gene (5 bases). The CDR3 is 13 residues long. Looked up from germline, CDR1 is MNHEY and CDR2 is SMNVEV (reference sequence). The ends were cut back, 7 bases at V and 6 bases at J, with 15 bases in the middle.

J is TRBJ2-5 and V is TRBV7-2; 8 bases map to TRBD1. V shed 4 bases and J 5 bases; nucleotides not matched to a gene: 9. CDR3 length equals 15 residues. Germline V CDR1 and CDR2: SGHTA, FQGNSA. CDR3 loop: CASSSFGQGRETQYF. The CDR3 DNA sequence: TGTGCCAGCAGCTCCTTCGGACAGGGTCGGGAGACCCAGTACTTC.

In the case of this clone: In the same sample, other DNA sequences code for this CDR3. J is TRBJ1-1 and V is TRBV3-1 (or the pseudogene TRBV3-2); TRBD1 aligns across 7 bases. CDR3 length: 14 amino acids. CDR1 is LGHDT and CDR2 is YNNKEL in the germline V gene (reference sequence). V shed 4 bases, J shed 5 bases, and the junction held 7 bases outside the gene matches. CDR3 residues: CASSLRQGGTEAFF. CDR3 DNA: TGTGCCAGCAGCCTACGACAGGGTGGTACTGAAGCTTTCTTT.

The table lists this clone with a count of one. The chain carries TRBV6-5 and TRBJ2-3; 7 bases fit TRBD1. The V gene end was trimmed by 0 bases and the J gene end by 3 bases; junction bases not matched to a gene: 6. Germline V gives CDR1 MNHEY, CDR2 SVGAGI. The length of the CDR3 is 16 residues. CDR3 coding DNA: TGTGCCAGCAGTTACTCGATAGGGGGCATGACAGATACGCAGTATTTT. It specifies CASSYSIGGMTDTQYF.

This chain joins TRBV19 and TRBJ2-3; D not certain. Trimming removed 5 bases from V and 5 bases from J, with 17 bases in between. From germline, CDR1 is LNHDA and CDR2 SQIVND (reference sequence). The CDR3 runs 15 residues. In nucleotides, the CDR3 is TGTGCCAGTAGTTCATCCCCCCAATTTTTAGATACGCAGTATTTT. The encoded protein is CASSSSPQFLDTQYF.

The rearrangement links TRBV9 to TRBJ1-1; D gene unclear. The CDR3 contains 12 residues. Between the trimmed V and J ends, which lost 0 bases and 7 bases, there was a span of 7 bases. Germline V gene lookup returns CDR1 SGDLS and CDR2 YYNGEE. Here the CDR3 DNA reads TGTGCCAGCAGCGTAGGAGCGCGTGAAGCTTTCTTT. It yields the protein CASSVGAREAFF. The full variable domain, completed using reference TRBV9 and TRBJ1-1, is DSGVTQTPKHLITATGQRVTLRCSPRSGDLSVYWYQQSLDQGLQFLIQYYNGEERAKGNILERFSAQQFPDLHSELNLSSLELGDSALYFCASSVGAREAFFGQGTRLTVV.

This rearrangement joins TRBV7-3 to TRBJ1-2, with D perhaps TRBD1 (5 bases). The V end was cut by 6 bases, the J end by 4 bases, with 12 bases between. CDR3 length: 13 amino acids. Germline loops: CDR1 SGHTA, CDR2 FQGTGA. The CDR3 loop is CASSLQEGYGYTF. The CDR3 DNA reads TGTGCCAGCAGTCTACAGGAAGGCTATGGCTACACCTTC.

This sequence joins TRBV29-1 and TRBJ2-3; the D gene is possibly TRBD2 (5 bases). Germline V gene data show CDR1 as SQVTM and CDR2 as ANQGSEA. Trimming left V 5 bases short and J 5 bases short, with 23 bases between. The CDR3 has 16 residues. CDR3 sequence (DNA): TGCAGCGTTCTTGTTGGCAACAAGGGAGCTATAGATACGCAGTATTTT. Encoded protein: CSVLVGNKGAIDTQYF.

For the CDR3, the DNA is TGTGCCAGCAGCCTAACGGTGGACACTGAAGCTTTCTTT. Translating it yields CASSLTVDTEAFF. This chain connects TRBV6-5 to TRBJ1-1; D remains unclear. CDR3 length: 13 amino acids. Germline V lookup: CDR1 MNHEY, CDR2 SVGAGI. Trimming stripped 6 bases from V and 3 bases from J, with 11 bases between.

The V gene is TRBV19, the J gene TRBJ2-7, with TRBD1 identical over 7 bases. CDR3 size: 15 residues. Germline lookup yields CDR1 LNHDA and CDR2 SQIVND (reference sequence). With V trimmed by 5 bases and J by 2 bases, 9 bases remained unmatched. This chain's CDR3 is CASSFRWTGAYEQYF. The CDR3 DNA is TGTGCCAGTAGTTTTCGATGGACAGGCGCCTACGAGCAGTACTTC.

The V and J genes are TRBV7-2 and TRBJ2-7; 10 nucleotides line up with TRBD1. This CDR3 comprises 14 residues. The V segment lost 3 bases and the J segment 4 bases; nucleotides outside the gene matches: 3. Germline CDR1 and CDR2: SGHTA and FQGNSA. The chain's CDR3 is CASSFGQGGYEQYF. CDR3 DNA: TGTGCCAGCAGCTTCGGACAGGGGGGGTACGAGCAGTACTTC.

This chain joins TRBV30 and TRBJ2-7, with 11 nucleotides matching TRBD1. The CDR3 is made up of 15 amino acids. The ends lost 2 bases at V and 1 base at J; junction bases unmatched: 4. Germline loops: CDR1 GTSNPN, CDR2 SVGIG (reference sequence). CDR3 sequence reads: CAWSIGTGGSYEQYF. The CDR3 nucleotides read TGTGCCTGGAGTATAGGGACAGGGGGGTCCTACGAGCAGTACTTC.

This clone was recorded only once. The CDR3, as DNA: TGCGCCAGCAGGGGACAGGGGGACACCGGGGAGCTGTTTTTT. It translates to CASRGQGDTGELFF. The chain carries TRBV10-2 and TRBJ2-2; 11 bases match TRBD1. With V trimmed by 6 bases and J by 3 bases, 0 bases remained unmatched. Germline values: CDR1 WSHSY, CDR2 SAAADI. This CDR3 has 14 amino acids.

A single count supports this clone. The chain combines TRBV30 with TRBJ1-2; TRBD1 aligns across 9 bases. This CDR3 has 14 amino acids. Looked up from germline, CDR1 is GTSNPN and CDR2 is SVGIG (reference sequence). Trimming took 3 bases from V and 7 from J; bases not matched to a gene: 9. In nucleotides, the CDR3 is TGTGCCTGGAGGATGGGACAGGGTTTAAGTGGCTACACCTTC. This codes for CAWRMGQGLSGYTF.

In this sample, this clone turned up once. The J gene is TRBJ1-5, the V gene TRBV27, with D uncertain. The V and J ends lost 3 bases and 9 bases respectively, with 15 bases between them. Germline CDR1 reads MNHEY; CDR2 reads SMNVEV (reference sequence). This CDR3 is 14 amino acids long. CDR3 sequence: CASSFRQPGWPQHF. The CDR3 DNA follows: TGTGCCAGCAGTTTCCGGCAGCCCGGGTGGCCCCAGCATTTT.

V and J are TRBV4-2 and TRBJ2-5, with 7 bases that match TRBD1. The length of the CDR3 is 16 residues. Germline CDR1 and CDR2: LGHNA and YNFKEQ. V shed 0 bases, J shed 1 base, and the junction held 5 bases outside the gene matches. CDR3 DNA: TGTGCCAGCAGCCAAGATAGGGCAGGGGGCCAAGAGACCCAGTACTTC. This translates into CASSQDRAGGQETQYF.

Of note for this clone: This specimen includes other DNA sequences encoding the same CDR3. The chain has TRBV3-1 (or the pseudogene TRBV3-2) and TRBJ2-3, with D hard to call. Germline V gene sequence: CDR1 LGHDT, CDR2 YNNKEL (reference sequence). CDR3 length equals 13 residues. Trimming cost V 6 bases and J 1 base, with 8 bases left between them. In DNA, the CDR3 is TGTGCCAGCAGTTCTCGAGGCACAGATACGCAGTATTTT. It codes for CASSSRGTDTQYF.

The rearrangement joins TRBV6-1 to TRBJ1-3; no reliable D call. Germline V gene lookup returns CDR1 MNHNS and CDR2 SASEGT. The CDR3 extends over 15 amino acids. Trimming removed 2 bases at V and 0 bases at J, with 8 bases between. The CDR3 DNA reads as TGTGCCAGCAGTGAAACCGAGGGCTCTGGAAACACCATATATTTT. Protein sequence: CASSETEGSGNTIYF.

The rearrangement uses TRBV28 and TRBJ2-7; 7 bases are a match to TRBD2. The CDR3 contains 14 residues. Per germline, CDR1 MDHEN and CDR2 SYDVKM. J was trimmed by 4 bases and V by 6 bases; bases with no gene match: 9. The CDR3 coding sequence is TGTGCCAGCAGCCTGGGGGGGGTACTATACGAGCAGTACTTC. The encoded protein is CASSLGGVLYEQYF. Full variable domain (remainder filled in from reference TRBV28 and TRBJ2-7): DVKVTQSSRYLVKRTGEKVFLECVQDMDHENMFWYRQDPGLGLRLIYFSYDVKMKEKGDIPEGYSVSREKKERFSLILESASTNQTSMYLCASSLGGVLYEQYFGPGTRLTVT.

In its sample, this clone was seen a few times. This chain links TRBV5-5 with TRBJ1-6; tentative D call: TRBD1 (5 bases). The CDR3 has 16 amino acids. V lost 2 bases to trimming and J lost 2 bases, with 11 bases between them. Germline CDR1 SGHKS, CDR2 YYEKEE (reference sequence). In nucleotides, the CDR3 is TGTGCCAGCAGCTTTTTGGGGGAGGCCTATAATTCACCCCTCCACTTT. Protein: CASSFLGEAYNSPLHF. The full variable domain, in which reference TRBV5-5 and TRBJ1-6 provide the parts outside the CDR3, is DAGVTQSPTHLIKTRGQQVTLRCSPISGHKSVSWYQQVLGQGPQFIFQYYEKEERGRGNFPDRFSARQFPNYSSELNVNALLLGDSALYLCASSFLGEAYNSPLHFGNGTRLTVT.

This chain links TRBV19 with TRBJ1-2, with TRBD1 matching 9 bases. The junction had 8 bases not matched to a gene; V was cut back by 11 bases and J by 7 bases. Per germline, CDR1 LNHDA and CDR2 SQIVND (reference sequence). The length of the CDR3 is 12 residues. CDR3 amino acids: CAVGTGFSGYTF. For the CDR3, the DNA is TGTGCCGTCGGGACAGGGTTTAGTGGCTACACCTTC.

This sequence joins TRBV5-1 and TRBJ1-6; D gene ambiguous. Germline-derived CDR1 and CDR2 are SGHRS and YFSETQ. With 0 bases removed from V and 8 bases from J, the gap between germline ends came to 9 bases. This CDR3 has 14 amino acids. The CDR3 protein is CASSLGTDYSPLHF. The CDR3 region has the DNA TGCGCCAGCAGCTTGGGGACTGATTATTCACCCCTCCACTTT.

The chain carries TRBV7-3 and TRBJ2-4; 7 nucleotides align to TRBD2. V lost 0 bases to trimming and J lost 3 bases; unmatched junction nucleotides: 8. The CDR3 extends over 17 amino acids. CDR1 SGHTA and CDR2 FQGTGA come from the germline V gene. In DNA form, the CDR3 reads TGTGCCAGCAGCTTAACTGGGGGGGTTTCGGTCAAAAACATTCAGTACTTC. This encodes CASSLTGGVSVKNIQYF.